The present T cell receptor beta chain was sequenced within a study of response to subunit inactivated influenza vaccine. Each CDR3 protein is one row after TCRdb ran MiXCR on the RT-PCR reads. The sample lists around 790,000 distinct CDR3 sequences; less than 25% were seen once. On this clonotype itself: As yet, its antigen is unknown.

This CDR3 comprises 14 residues. V was shortened by 3 bases and J by 5 bases, with 11 bases between the two germline ends. Germline values: CDR1 ENHRY, CDR2 SYGVKD. General study findings and limits: A suggestion made by the authors is that each seasonal influenza vaccination recruits few new T cells.

This TCR came from a man aged 45 to 65 who received an inactivated influenza vaccine. The chain is built from TRBV10-3 and TRBJ2-1, with D perhaps TRBD2 (7 bases). Material: PBMCs from blood, obtained about 5 days after vaccination. The CDR3 reads CAISEGGGNNEQFF. DNA of the CDR3: TGTGCCATCAGTGAAGGGGGGGGGAACAATGAGCAGTTCTTC.